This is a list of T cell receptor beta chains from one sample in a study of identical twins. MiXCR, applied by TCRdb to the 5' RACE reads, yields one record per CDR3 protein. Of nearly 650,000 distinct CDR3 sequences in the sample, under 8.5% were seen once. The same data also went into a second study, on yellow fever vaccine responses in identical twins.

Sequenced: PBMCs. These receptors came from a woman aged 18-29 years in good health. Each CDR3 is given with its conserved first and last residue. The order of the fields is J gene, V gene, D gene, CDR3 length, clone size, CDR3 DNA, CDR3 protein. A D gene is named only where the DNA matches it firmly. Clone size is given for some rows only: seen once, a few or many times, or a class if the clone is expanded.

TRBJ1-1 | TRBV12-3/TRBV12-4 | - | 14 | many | TGTGCCAGCGCCTACGGGGGGGCGAACACTGAAGCTTTCTTT | CASAYGGANTEAFF
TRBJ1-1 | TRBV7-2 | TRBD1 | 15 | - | TGTGCCAGCAGCTTAGCCCAGACAGGGCGAACTGAAGCTTTCTTT | CASSLAQTGRTEAFF
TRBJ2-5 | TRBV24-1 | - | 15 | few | TGTGCCACCAGTGATGCACACAGGCACCAAGAGACCCAGTACTTC | CATSDAHRHQETQYF
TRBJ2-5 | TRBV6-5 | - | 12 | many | TGTGCCAGCAGTGACCCAGGGGAGACCCAGTACTTC | CASSDPGETQYF
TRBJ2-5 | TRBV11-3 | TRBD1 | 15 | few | TGTGCCAGCAGCTTAGGCACAGGGGGAGAAGAGACCCAGTACTTC | CASSLGTGGEETQYF
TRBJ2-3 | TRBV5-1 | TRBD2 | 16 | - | TGCGCCAGCAGCTTGGCCGGGCCTACTAGCGGGGATACGCAGTATTTT | CASSLAGPTSGDTQYF
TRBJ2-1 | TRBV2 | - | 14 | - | TGTGCCAGCAGTGAGACCCAAGAATACAATGAGCAGTTCTTC | CASSETQEYNEQFF
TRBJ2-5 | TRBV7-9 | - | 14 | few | TGTGCCACTTCCCCGAACGGGGTCCAAGAGACCCAGTACTTC | CATSPNGVQETQYF
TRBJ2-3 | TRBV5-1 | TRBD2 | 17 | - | TGCGCCAGCAGCCTGGGGGGGACTAGCGCTAGAACAGATACGCAGTATTTT | CASSLGGTSARTDTQYF
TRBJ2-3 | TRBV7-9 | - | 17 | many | TGTGCCAGCAGCCCCCCTACGGAGGCGTACCGCACAGATACGCAGTATTTT | CASSPPTEAYRTDTQYF
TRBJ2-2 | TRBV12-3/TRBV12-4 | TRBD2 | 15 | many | TGTGCCAGCAGGGTAGCGGGAGGGCCGACCGGGGAGCTGTTTTTT | CASRVAGGPTGELFF
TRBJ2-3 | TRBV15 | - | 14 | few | TGTGCCACCAGCAGAGATCGCGGGACCGGTACGCAGTATTTT | CATSRDRGTGTQYF
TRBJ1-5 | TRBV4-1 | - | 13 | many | TGCGCCAGCAGCCAAGGCCCCGCGCGGCCCCAGCATTTT | CASSQGPARPQHF
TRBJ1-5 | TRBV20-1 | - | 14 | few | TGCAGTGCTAGAGTGGGGGCCGGCAATCAGCCCCAGCATTTT | CSARVGAGNQPQHF
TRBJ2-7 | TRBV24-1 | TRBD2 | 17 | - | TGTGCCACCAGAGGGCCCCCAGGGTCGAGCGGGAACTACGAGCAGTACTTC | CATRGPPGSSGNYEQYF
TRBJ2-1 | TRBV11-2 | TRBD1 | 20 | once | TGTGCCAGCAGCTCACAACCGGGACAGGGATTATCGAGCTCCTACAATGAGCAGTTCTTC | CASSSQPGQGLSSSYNEQFF
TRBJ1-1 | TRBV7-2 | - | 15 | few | TGTGCCAGCAGCTTACAGACGGGTGCGAACACTGAAGCTTTCTTT | CASSLQTGANTEAFF
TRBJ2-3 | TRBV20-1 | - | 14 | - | TGCAGTGCTAGAGTTAGGACAACCACAGATACGCAGTATTTT | CSARVRTTTDTQYF
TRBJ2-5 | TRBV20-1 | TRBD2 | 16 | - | TGCAGTGCTAGTGACCCACTAGCGGGAGGGACGGGGACCCAGTACTTC | CSASDPLAGGTGTQYF
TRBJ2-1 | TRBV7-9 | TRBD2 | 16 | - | TGTGCCAGCAGCTTAGCGCTTCGCGGGGGGGGGAATGAGCAGTTCTTC | CASSLALRGGGNEQFF
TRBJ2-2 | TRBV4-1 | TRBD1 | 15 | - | TGCGCCAGCAGCCAAGAATACAGGGGGACCGGGGAGCTGTTTTTT | CASSQEYRGTGELFF
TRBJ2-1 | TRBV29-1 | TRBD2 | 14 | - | TGCAGCGTTGCCGTAGCGGGAGTGGGTAATGAGCAGTTCTTC | CSVAVAGVGNEQFF
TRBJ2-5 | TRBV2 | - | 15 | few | TGTGCCAGCAGTGGAGGGGAGTCATATAGGGAGACCCAGTACTTC | CASSGGESYRETQYF
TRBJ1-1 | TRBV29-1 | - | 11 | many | TGCAGCGTTGTAAGTTGGGCTGAAGCTTTCTTT | CSVVSWAEAFF
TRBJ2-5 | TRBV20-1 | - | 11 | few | TGCAGTGCCCCGATACGAGAGACCCAGTACTTC | CSAPIRETQYF
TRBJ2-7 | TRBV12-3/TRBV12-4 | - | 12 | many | TGTGCCAGCAGTTTAGCGCTCTACGAGCAGTACTTC | CASSLALYEQYF
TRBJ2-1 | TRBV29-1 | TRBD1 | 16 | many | TGCAGCGCCTCAAAAGGATATGGGACAGCCTCCAATGAGCAGTTCTTC | CSASKGYGTASNEQFF
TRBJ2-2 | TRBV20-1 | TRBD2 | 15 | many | TGCAGTGCCCCGGAAGTGGGAGGGTTGACCGGGGAGCTGTTTTTT | CSAPEVGGLTGELFF